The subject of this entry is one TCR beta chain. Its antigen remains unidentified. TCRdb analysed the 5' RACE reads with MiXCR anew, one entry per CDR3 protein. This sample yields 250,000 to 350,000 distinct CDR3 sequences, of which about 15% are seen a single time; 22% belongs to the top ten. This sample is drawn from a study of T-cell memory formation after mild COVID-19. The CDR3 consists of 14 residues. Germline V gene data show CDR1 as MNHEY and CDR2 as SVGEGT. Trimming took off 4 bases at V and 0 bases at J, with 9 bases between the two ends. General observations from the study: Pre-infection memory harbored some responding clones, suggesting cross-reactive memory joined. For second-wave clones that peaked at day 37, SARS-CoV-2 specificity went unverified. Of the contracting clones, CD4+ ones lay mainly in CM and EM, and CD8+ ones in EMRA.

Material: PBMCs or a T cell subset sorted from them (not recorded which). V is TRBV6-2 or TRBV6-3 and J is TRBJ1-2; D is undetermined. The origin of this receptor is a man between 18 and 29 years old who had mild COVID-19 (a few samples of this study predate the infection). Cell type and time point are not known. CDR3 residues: CASSFGQSNYGYTF. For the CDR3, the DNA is TGTGCCAGCAGTTTCGGGCAGTCTAACTATGGCTACACCTTC.